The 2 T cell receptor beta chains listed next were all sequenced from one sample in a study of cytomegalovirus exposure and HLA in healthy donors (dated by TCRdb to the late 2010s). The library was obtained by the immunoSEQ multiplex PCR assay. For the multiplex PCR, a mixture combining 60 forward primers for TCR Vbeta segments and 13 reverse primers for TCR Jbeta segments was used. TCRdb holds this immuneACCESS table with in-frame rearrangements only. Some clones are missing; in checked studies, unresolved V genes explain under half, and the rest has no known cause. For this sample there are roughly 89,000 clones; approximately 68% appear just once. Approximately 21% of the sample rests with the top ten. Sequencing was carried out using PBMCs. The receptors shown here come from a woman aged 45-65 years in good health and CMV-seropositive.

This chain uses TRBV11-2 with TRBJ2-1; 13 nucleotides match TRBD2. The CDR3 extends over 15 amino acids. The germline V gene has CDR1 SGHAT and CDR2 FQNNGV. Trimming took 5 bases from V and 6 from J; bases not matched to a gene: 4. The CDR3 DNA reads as TGTGCCAGCAGCCCTACTAGCGGGGGGGGCAATGAGCAGTTCTTC. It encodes CASSPTSGGGNEQFF.

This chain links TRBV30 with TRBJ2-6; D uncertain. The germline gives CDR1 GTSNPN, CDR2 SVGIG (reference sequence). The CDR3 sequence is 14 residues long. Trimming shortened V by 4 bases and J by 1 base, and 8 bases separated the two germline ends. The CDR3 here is CAWNRISGANVLTF. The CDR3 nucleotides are TGTGCCTGGAATAGAATTTCTGGGGCCAACGTCCTGACTTTC.